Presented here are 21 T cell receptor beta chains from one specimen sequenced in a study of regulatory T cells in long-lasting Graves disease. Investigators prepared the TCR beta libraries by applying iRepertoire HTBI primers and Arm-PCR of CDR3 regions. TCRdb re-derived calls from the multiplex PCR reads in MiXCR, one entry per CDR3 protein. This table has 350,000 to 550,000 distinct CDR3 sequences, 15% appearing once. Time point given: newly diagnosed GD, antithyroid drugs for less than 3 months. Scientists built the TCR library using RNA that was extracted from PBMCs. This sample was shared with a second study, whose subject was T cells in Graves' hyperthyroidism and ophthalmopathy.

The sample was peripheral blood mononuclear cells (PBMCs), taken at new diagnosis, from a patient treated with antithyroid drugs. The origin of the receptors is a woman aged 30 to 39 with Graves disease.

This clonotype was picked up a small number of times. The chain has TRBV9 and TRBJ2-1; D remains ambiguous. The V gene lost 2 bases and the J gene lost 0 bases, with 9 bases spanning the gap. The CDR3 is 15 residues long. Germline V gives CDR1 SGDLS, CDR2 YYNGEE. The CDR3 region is CASSVGGTSYNEQFF. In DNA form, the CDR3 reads TGTGCCAGCAGCGTGGGCGGAACCTCCTACAATGAGCAGTTCTTC.

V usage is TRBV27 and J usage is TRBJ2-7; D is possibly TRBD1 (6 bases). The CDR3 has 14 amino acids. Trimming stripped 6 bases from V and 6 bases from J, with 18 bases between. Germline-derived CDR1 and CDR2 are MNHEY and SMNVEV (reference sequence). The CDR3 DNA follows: TGTGCCAGCAGACCCACAGGGATGAATGGCGAGCAGTACTTC. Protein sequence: CASRPTGMNGEQYF.

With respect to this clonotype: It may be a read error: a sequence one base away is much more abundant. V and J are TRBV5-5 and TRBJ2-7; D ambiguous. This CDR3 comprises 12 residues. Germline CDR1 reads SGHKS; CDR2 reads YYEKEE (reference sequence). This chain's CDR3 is CASNINSYEQYF. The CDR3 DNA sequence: TGCGCCAGCAACATCAACTCCTACGAGCAGTACTTC.

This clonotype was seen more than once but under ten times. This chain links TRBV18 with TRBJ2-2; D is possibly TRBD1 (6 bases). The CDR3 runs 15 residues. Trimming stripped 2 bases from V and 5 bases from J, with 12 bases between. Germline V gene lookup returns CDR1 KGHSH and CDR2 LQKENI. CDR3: CASSPTGLATGELFF. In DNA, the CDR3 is TGTGCCAGCTCACCAACAGGGTTAGCGACCGGGGAGCTGTTTTTT.

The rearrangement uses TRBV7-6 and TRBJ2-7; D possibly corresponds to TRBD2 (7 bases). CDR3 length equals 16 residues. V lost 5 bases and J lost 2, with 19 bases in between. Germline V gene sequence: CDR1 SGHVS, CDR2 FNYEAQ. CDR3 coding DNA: TGTGCCAGCAGCCAGGAGGTTGGGGGGGGCACCTACGAGCAGTACTTC. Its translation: CASSQEVGGGTYEQYF.

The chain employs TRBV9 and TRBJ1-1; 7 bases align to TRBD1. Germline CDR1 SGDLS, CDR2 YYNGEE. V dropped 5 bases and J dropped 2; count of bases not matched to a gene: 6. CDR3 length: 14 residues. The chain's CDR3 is CASRGGGTNTEAFF. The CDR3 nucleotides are TGTGCCAGCAGAGGGGGCGGGACAAACACTGAAGCTTTCTTT.

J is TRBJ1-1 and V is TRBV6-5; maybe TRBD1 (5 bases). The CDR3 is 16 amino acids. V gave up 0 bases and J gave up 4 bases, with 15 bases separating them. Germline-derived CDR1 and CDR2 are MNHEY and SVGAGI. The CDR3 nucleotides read TGTGCCAGCAGTTACTCTATATGGGGGGTTGGCACTGAAGCTTTCTTT. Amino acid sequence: CASSYSIWGVGTEAFF.

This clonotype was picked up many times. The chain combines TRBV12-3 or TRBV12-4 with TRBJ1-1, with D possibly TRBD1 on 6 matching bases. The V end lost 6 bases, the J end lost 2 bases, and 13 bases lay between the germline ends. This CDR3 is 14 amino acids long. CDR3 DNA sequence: TGTGCCAGCAGCCCGTCACAGGGAAACACTGAAGCTTTCTTT. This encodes CASSPSQGNTEAFF.

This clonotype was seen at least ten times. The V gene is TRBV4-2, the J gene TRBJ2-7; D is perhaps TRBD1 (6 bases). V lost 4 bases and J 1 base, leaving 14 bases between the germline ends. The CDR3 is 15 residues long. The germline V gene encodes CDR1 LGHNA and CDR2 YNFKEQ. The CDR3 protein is CASSLYPTGSYEQYF. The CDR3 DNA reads TGTGCCAGCAGCCTATACCCCACAGGGTCCTACGAGCAGTACTTC.

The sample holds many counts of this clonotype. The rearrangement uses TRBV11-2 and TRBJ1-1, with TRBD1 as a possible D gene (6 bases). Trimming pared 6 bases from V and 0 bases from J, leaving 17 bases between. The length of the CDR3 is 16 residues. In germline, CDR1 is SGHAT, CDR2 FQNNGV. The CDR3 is CASRPTRGPLNTEAFF. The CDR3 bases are TGTGCCAGCAGGCCAACACGGGGGCCCCTGAACACTGAAGCTTTCTTT.

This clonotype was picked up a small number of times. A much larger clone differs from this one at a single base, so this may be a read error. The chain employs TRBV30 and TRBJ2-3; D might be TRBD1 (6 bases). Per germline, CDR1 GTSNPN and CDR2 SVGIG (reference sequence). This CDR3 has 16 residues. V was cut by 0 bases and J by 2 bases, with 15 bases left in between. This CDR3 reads CAWSVVSGTNTDTQYF. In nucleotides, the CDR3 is TGTGCCTGGAGTGTAGTGTCGGGGACAAACACAGATACGCAGTATTTT.

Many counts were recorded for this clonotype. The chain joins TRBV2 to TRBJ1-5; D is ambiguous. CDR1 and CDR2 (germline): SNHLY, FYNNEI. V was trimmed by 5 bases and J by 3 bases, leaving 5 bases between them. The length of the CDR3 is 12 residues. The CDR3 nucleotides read TGTGCCAGCAGTTTATACAATCAGCCCCAGCATTTT. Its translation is CASSLYNQPQHF. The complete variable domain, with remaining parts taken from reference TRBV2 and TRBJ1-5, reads EPEVTQTPSHQVTQMGQEVILRCVPISNHLYFYWYRQILGQKVEFLVSFYNNEISEKSEIFDDQFSVERPDGSNFTLKIRSTKLEDSAMYFCASSLYNQPQHFGDGTRLSIL.

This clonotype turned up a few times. The CDR3 DNA sequence: TGTGCCAGCAGTTATTTAGCGGTGGGAGGGAGCTCCTACAATGAGCAGTTCTTC. It specifies CASSYLAVGGSSYNEQFF. The V call is TRBV6-5, the J call TRBJ2-1, with 7 bases that match TRBD2. CDR1 is MNHEY and CDR2 is SVGAGI in the germline V gene. This CDR3 has 18 amino acids. V shed 3 bases, J shed 0 bases, and the junction held 11 bases outside the gene matches.

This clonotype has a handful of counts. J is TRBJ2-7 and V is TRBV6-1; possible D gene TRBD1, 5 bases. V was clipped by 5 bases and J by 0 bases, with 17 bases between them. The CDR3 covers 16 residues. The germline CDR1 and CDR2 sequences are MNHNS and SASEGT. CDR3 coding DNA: TGTGCCAGCAGTCCCAGGGTTGCAGCTTACTCCTACGAGCAGTACTTC. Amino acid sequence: CASSPRVAAYSYEQYF.

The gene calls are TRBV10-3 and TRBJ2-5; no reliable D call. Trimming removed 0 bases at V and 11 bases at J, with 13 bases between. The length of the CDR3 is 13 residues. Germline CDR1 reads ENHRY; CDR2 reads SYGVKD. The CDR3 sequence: CAISESTPEKQYF. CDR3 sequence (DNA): TGTGCCATCAGTGAGTCCACCCCCGAGAAACAGTACTTC.

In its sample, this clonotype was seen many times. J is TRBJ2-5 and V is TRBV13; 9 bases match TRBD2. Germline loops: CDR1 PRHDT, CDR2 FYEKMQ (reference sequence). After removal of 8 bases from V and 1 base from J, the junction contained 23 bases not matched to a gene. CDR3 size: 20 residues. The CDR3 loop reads CASAPPRGSAGGLGQETQYF. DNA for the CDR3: TGTGCCAGCGCTCCGCCCCGGGGATCCGCGGGAGGGTTGGGCCAAGAGACCCAGTACTTC.

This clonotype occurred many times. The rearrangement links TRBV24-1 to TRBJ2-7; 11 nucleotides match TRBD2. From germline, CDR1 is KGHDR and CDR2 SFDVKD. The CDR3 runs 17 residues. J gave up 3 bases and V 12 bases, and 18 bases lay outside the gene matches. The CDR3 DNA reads TGTGCCTCCTCCCCCGGGTGTTGGGGACTAGCGGACTACGAGCAGTACTTC. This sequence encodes CASSPGCWGLADYEQYF.

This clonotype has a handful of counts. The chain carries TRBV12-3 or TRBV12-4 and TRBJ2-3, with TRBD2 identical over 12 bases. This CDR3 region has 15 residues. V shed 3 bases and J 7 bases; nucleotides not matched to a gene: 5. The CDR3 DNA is TGTGCCAGCAGTTTCCTAGCGGGGGGGGGGTATACGCAGTATTTT. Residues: CASSFLAGGGYTQYF.

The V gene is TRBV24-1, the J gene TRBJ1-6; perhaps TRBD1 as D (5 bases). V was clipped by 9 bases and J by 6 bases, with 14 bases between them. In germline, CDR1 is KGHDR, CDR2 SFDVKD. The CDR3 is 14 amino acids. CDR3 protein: CATRTRMGNSPLHF. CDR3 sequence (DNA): TGTGCCACCCGGACAAGGATGGGTAATTCACCCCTCCACTTT.

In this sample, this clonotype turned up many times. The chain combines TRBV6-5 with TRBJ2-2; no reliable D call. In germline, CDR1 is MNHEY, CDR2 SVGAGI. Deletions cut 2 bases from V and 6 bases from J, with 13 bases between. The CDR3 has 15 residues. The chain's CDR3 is CASSYLQSVSGELFF. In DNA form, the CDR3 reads TGTGCCAGCAGTTACCTCCAGAGCGTATCCGGGGAGCTGTTTTTT.

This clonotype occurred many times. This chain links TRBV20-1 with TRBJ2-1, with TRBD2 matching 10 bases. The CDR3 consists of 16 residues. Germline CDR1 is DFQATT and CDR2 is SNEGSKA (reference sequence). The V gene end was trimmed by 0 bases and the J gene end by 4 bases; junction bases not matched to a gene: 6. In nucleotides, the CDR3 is TGCAGTGCTAGAGATCTTAAGCGGGAGGGGTACAATGAGCAGTTCTTC. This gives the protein CSARDLKREGYNEQFF.